The clone carrying this TCR beta chain has a single count. Authors' methods: Amplification with reference gene primers provided the estimates of nucleated cell counts. The protocol was immunoSEQ multiplex PCR, while the TCRdb copy is restricted to in-frame clones and leaves out a portion. The DNA was the basis for D and trimming; V, J and clone size are from that table. The profile shows 60,000 to 85,000 clones, nearly 90% of them singletons. The sample comes from a study of blood T cell repertoires in COVID-19. Study-wide background: The samples span acute and convalescent COVID-19 from the United States, Italy and Spain. Nucleic acid was either cDNA or gDNA, and it came from T cells, B-cell-depleted T cells, or PBMCs.

Germline values: CDR1 GTSNPN, CDR2 SVGIG (reference sequence). The CDR3 length is 14 residues. V was clipped by 2 bases and J by 2 bases, with 10 bases between them. The sequence was collected from a woman aged 50 to 60 with COVID-19, enrolled during active disease. The gene calls are TRBV30 and TRBJ2-4; a possible D gene is TRBD2 (6 bases). Material: peripheral blood. CDR3 in DNA: TGTGCCTGGAGTATGGGGGGTTCCAAAAACATTCAGTACTTC. Translated, it gives CAWSMGGSKNIQYF. The full variable domain, rest sourced from reference TRBV30 and TRBJ2-4, is SQTIHQWPATLVQPVGSPLSLECTVEGTSNPNLYWYRQAAGRGLQLLFYSVGIGQISSEVPQNLSASRPQDRQFILSSKKLLLSDSGFYLCAWSMGGSKNIQYFGAGTRLSVL.